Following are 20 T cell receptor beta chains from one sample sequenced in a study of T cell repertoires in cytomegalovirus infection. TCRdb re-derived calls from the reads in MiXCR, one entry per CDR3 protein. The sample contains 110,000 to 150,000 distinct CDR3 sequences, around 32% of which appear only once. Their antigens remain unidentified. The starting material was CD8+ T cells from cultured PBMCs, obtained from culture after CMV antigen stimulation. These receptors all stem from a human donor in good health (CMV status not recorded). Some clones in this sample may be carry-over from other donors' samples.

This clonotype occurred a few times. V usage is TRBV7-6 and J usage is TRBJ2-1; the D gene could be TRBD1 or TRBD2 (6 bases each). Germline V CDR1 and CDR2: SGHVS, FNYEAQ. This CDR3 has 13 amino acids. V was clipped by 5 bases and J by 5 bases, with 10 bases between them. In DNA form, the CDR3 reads TGTGCCAGCAGCGGCGGGGACAACAATGAGCAGTTCTTC. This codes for CASSGGDNNEQFF.

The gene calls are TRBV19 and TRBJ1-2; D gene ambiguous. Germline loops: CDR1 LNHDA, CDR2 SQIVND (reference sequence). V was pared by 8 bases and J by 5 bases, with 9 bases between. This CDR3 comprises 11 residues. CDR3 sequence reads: CASFTGYGYTF. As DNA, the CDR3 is TGTGCCAGTTTTACGGGGTATGGCTACACCTTC.

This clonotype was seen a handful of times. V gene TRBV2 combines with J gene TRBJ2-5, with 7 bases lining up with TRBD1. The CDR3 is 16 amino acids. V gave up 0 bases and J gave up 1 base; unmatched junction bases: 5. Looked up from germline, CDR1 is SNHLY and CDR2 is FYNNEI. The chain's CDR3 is CASSEALRGPQETQYF. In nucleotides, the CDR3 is TGTGCCAGCAGTGAAGCGCTTAGGGGGCCCCAAGAGACCCAGTACTTC.

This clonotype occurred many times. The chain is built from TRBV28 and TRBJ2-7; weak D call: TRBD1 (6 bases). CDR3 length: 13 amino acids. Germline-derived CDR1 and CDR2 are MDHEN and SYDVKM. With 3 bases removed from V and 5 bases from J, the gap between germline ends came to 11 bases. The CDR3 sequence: CASSLTGHHEQYF. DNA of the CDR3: TGTGCCAGCAGTTTGACGGGACATCACGAGCAGTACTTC.

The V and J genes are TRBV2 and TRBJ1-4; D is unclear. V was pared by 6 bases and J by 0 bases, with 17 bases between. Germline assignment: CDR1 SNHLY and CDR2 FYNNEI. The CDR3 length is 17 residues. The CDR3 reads CASSVDQRTATNEKLFF. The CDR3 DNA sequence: TGTGCCAGCAGCGTCGACCAGCGGACGGCAACTAATGAAAAACTGTTTTTT.

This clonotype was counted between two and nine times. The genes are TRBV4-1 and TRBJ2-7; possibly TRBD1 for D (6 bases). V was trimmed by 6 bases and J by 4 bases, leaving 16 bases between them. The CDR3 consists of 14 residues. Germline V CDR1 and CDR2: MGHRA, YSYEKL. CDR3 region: CASSLTGTPYEQYF. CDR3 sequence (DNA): TGCGCCAGCAGTCTAACCGGGACACCGTACGAGCAGTACTTC.

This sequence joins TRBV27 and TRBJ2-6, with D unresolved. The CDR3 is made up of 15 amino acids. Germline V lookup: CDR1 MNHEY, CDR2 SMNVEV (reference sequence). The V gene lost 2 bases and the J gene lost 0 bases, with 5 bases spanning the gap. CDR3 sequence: CASSLGVSGANVLTF. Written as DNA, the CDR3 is TGTGCCAGCAGTTTAGGAGTCTCTGGGGCCAACGTCCTGACTTTC. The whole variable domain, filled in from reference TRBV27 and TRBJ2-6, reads EAQVTQNPRYLITVTGKKLTVTCSQNMNHEYMSWYRQDPGLGLRQIYYSMNVEVTDKGDVPEGYKVSRKEKRNFPLILESPSPNQTSLYFCASSLGVSGANVLTFGAGSRLTVL.

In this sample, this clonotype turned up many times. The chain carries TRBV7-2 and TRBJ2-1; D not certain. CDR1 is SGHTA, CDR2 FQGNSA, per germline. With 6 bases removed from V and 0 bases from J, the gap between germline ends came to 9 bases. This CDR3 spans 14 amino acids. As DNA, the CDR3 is TGTGCCAGCAGGCACGGAAACTCCTACAATGAGCAGTTCTTC. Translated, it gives CASRHGNSYNEQFF.

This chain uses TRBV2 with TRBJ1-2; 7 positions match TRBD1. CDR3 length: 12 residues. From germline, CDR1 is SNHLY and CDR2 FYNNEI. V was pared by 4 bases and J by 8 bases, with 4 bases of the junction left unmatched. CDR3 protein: CASSAGTAGYTF. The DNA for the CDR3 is TGTGCCAGCAGTGCCGGGACAGCCGGCTACACCTTC.

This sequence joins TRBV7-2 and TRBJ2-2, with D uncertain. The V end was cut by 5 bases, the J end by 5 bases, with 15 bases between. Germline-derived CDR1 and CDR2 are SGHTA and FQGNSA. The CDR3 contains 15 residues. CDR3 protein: CASSPLLGLTGELFF. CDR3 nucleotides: TGTGCCAGCAGCCCCCTTCTGGGTTTGACCGGGGAGCTGTTTTTT.

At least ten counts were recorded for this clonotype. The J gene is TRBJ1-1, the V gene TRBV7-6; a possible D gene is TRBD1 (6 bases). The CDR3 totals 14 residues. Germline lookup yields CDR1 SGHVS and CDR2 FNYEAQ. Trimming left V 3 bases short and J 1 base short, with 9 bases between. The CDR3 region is CASSFGGENTEAFF. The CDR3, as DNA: TGTGCCAGCAGCTTTGGGGGCGAGAACACTGAAGCTTTCTTT.

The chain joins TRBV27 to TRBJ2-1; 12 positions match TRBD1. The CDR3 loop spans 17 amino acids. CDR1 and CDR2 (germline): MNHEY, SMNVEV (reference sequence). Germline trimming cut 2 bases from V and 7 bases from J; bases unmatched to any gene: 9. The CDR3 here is CASSLGGTGGDGNEQFF. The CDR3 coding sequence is TGTGCCAGCAGTTTAGGAGGGACAGGGGGCGATGGGAATGAGCAGTTCTTC.

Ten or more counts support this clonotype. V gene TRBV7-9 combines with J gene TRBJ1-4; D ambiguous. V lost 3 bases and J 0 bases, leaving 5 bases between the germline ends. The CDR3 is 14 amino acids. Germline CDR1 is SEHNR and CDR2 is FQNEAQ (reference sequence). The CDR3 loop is CASSFPATNEKLFF. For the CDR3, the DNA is TGTGCCAGCAGCTTTCCAGCAACTAATGAAAAACTGTTTTTT.

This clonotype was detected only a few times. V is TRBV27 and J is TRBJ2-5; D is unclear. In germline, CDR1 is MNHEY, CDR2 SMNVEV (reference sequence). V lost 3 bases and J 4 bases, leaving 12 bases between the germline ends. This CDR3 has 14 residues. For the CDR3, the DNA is TGTGCCAGCAGTTTGGACCCCCGGGCAGAGACCCAGTACTTC. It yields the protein CASSLDPRAETQYF.

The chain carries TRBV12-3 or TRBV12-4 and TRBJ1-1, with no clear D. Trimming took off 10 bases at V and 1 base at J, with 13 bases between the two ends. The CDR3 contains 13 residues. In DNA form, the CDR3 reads TGTGCCATCGGCCTGAGACCGAACACTGAAGCTTTCTTT. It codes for CAIGLRPNTEAFF.

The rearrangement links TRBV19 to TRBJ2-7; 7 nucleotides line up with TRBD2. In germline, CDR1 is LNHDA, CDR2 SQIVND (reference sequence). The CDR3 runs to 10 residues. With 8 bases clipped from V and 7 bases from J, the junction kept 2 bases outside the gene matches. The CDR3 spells CASAAGEQYF. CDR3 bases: TGTGCCAGTGCAGCGGGGGAGCAGTACTTC. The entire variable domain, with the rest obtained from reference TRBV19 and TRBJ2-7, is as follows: DGGITQSPKYLFRKEGQNVTLSCEQNLNHDAMYWYRQDPGQGLRLIYYSQIVNDFQKGDIAEGYSVSREKKESFPLTVTSAQKNPTAFYLCASAAGEQYFGPGTRLTVT.

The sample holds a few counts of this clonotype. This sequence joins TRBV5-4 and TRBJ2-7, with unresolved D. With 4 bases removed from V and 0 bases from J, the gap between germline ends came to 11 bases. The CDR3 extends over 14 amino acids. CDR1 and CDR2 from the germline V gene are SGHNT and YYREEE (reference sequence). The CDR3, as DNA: TGTGCCAGCAGCCCGAAAGGCTCCTCCTACGAGCAGTACTTC. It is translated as CASSPKGSSYEQYF.

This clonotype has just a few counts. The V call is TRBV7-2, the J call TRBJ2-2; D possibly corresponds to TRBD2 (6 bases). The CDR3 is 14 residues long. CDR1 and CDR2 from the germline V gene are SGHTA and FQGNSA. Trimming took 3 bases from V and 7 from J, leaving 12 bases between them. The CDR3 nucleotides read TGTGCCAGCAGCTTTGGCGGGGTTGTCGGGGAGCTGTTTTTT. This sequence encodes CASSFGGVVGELFF.

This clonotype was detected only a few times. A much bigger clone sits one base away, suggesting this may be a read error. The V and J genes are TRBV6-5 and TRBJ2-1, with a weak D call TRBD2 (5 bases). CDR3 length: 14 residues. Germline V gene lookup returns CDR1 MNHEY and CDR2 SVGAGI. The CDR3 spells CASNYSGRRNEQFF. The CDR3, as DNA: TGTGCCAGCAATTACTCCGGACGGAGGAATGAGCAGTTCTTC.

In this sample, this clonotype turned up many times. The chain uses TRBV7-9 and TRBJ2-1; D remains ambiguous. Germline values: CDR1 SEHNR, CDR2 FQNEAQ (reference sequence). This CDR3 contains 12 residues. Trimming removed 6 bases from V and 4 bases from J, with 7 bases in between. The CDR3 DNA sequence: TGTGCCAGCAGTTTTAATTACAATGAGCAGTTCTTC. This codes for CASSFNYNEQFF.